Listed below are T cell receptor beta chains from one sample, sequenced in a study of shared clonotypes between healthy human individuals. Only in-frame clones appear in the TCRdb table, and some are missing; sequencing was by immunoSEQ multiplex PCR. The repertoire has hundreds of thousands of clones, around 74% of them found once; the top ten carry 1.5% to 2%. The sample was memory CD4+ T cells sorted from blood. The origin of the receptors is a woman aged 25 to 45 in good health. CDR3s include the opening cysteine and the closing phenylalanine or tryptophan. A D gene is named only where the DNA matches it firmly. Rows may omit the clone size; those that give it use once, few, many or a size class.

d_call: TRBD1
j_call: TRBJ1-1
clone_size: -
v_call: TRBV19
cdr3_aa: CASASGTGPNFF
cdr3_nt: TGTGCCAGCGCCTCCGGGACAGGGCCTAATTTCTTT

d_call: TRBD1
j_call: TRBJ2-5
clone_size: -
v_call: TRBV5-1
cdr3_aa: CASSLGDRDYETQYF
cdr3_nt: TGCGCCAGCAGCTTGGGGGACAGGGACTATGAGACCCAGTACTTC

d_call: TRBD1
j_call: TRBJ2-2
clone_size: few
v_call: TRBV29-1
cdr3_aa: CSALRGSGELFF
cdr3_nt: TGCAGCGCCCTCAGGGGGTCCGGGGAGCTGTTTTTT

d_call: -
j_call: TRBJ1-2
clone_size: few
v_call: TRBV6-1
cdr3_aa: CAIMMDGSNYGYTF
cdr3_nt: TGTGCCATCATGATGGACGGATCTAACTATGGCTACACCTTC

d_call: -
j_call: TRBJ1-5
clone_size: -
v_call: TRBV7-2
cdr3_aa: CASSLGFGNQPQHF
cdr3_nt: TGTGCCAGCAGCTTAGGTTTTGGCAATCAGCCCCAGCATTTT

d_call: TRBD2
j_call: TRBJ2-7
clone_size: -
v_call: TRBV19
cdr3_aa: CASSSGRHYEQYF
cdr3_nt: TGTGCCAGTTCAAGCGGGAGACACTACGAGCAGTACTTC

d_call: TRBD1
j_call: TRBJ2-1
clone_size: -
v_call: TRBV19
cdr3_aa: CASRGQFHGVYNEQFF
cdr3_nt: TGTGCCAGTAGGGGACAGTTTCACGGTGTCTACAATGAGCAGTTCTTC

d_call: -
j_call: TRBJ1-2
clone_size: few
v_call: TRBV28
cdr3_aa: CASSFLRTEGYTF
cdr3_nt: TGTGCCAGCAGTTTCCTGCGGACAGAAGGCTACACCTTC

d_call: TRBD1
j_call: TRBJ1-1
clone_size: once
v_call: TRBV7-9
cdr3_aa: CASSDIRTGLNTEAFF
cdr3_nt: TGTGCCAGCAGCGATATTAGGACAGGCTTGAACACTGAAGCTTTCTTT

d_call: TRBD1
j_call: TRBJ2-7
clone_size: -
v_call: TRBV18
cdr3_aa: CASSPGQGEGYEQYF
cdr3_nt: TGTGCCAGCTCACCGGGACAGGGAGAGGGGTACGAGCAGTACTTC

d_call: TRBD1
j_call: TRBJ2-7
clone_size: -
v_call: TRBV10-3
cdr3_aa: CAMGTGANYEQYF
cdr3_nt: TGTGCCATGGGGACAGGGGCGAACTACGAGCAGTACTTC

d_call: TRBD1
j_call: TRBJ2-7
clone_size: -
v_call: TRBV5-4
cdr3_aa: CASSLAGTGLYEQYF
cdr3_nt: TGTGCCAGCAGCTTGGCCGGGACAGGTCTCTACGAGCAGTACTTC

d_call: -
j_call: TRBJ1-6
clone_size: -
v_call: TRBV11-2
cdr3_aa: CASSTGGNSPLHF
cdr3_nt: TGTGCCAGCAGCACCGGGGGGAATTCACCCCTCCACTTT

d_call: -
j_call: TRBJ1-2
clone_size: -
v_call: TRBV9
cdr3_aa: CASSINENYGYTF
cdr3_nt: TGTGCCAGCAGCATCAACGAAAACTATGGCTACACCTTC

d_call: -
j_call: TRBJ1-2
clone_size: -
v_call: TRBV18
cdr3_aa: CASSPSDSYVGYTF
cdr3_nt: TGTGCCAGCTCACCAAGCGACAGCTATGTTGGCTACACCTTC

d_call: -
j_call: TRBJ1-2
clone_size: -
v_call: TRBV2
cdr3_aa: CASSEEEGQGGNYGYTF
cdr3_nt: TGTGCCAGCAGTGAAGAGGAAGGGCAGGGAGGTAACTATGGCTACACCTTC

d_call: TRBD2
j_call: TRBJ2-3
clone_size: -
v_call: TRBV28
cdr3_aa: CASSLAATSGTDTQYF
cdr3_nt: TGTGCCAGCAGTTTAGCCGCGACTAGCGGGACCGATACGCAGTATTTT

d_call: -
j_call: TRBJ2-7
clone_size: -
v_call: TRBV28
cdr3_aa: CASGYRYEQYF
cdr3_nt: TGTGCCAGCGGCTACCGTTACGAGCAGTACTTC

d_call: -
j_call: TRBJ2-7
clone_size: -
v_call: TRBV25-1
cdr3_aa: CASSETNYEQYF
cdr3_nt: TGTGCCAGCAGTGAGACGAACTACGAGCAGTACTTC

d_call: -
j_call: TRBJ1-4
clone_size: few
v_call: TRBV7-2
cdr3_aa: CASSFQRDEKLFF
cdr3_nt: TGTGCCAGCAGCTTTCAAAGGGATGAAAAACTGTTTTTT

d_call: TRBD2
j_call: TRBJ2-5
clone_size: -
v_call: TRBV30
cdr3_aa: CAWSAGLAVQETQYF
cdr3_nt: TGTGCCTGGAGTGCCGGACTAGCGGTACAAGAGACCCAGTACTTC

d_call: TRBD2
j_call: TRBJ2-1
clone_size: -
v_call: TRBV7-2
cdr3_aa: CASSLKVAGPANYNEQFF
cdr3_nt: TGTGCCAGCAGCTTAAAGGTAGCGGGGCCTGCTAACTACAATGAGCAGTTCTTC

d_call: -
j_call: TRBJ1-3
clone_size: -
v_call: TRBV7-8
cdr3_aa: CASSATTGLVHTIYF
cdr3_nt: TGTGCCAGCAGCGCGACCACAGGGCTAGTACACACCATATATTTT